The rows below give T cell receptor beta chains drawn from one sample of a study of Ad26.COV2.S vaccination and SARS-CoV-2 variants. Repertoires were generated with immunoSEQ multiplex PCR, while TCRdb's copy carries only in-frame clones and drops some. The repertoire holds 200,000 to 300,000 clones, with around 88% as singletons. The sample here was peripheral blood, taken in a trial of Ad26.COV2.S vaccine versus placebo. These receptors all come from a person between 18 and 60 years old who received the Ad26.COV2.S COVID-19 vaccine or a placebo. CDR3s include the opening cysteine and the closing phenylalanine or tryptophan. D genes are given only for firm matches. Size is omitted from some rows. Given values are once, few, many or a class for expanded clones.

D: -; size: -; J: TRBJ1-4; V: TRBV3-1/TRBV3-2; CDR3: CASSQVPAGEKLFF; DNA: TGTGCCAGCAGCCAAGTTCCAGCGGGGGAAAAACTGTTTTTT
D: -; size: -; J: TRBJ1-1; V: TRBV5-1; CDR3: CASSPLLQGMNTEAFF; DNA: TGCGCCAGCAGTCCCCTTTTACAGGGAATGAACACTGAAGCTTTCTTT
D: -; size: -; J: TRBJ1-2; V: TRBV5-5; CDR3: CASSSNYGYTF; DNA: TGTGCCAGCAGCTCAAACTATGGCTACACCTTC
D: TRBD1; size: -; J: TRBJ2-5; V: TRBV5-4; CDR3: CASSRGDRGTETQYF; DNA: TGTGCCAGCAGCCGCGGGGACAGGGGAACGGAGACCCAGTACTTC
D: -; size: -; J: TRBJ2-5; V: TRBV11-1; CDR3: CASSPGAGRQETQYF; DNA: TGTGCCAGCAGCCCCGGGGCAGGGCGACAAGAGACCCAGTACTTC
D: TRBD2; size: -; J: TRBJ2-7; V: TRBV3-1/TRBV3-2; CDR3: CASSPRMASGGAMSYEQYF; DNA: TGTGCCAGCAGCCCCCGAATGGCCAGCGGGGGGGCCATGTCCTACGAGCAGTACTTC
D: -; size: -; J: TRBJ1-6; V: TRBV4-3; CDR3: CASSQGRRDLGYNSPLHF; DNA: TGCGCCAGCAGCCAAGGACGAAGGGATCTGGGGTATAATTCACCCCTCCACTTT
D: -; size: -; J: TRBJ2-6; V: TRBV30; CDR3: CAWSVGSVLGANVLTF; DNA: TGTGCCTGGAGTGTGGGTTCTGTCCTTGGGGCCAACGTCCTGACTTTC
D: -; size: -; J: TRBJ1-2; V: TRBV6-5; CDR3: CASIGSEGGYTF; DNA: TGTGCCAGCATTGGCTCAGAGGGTGGCTACACCTTC
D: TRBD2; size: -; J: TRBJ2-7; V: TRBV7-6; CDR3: CASSPGGGNSEQYF; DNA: TGTGCCAGCAGCCCGGGAGGCGGGAACAGCGAGCAGTACTTC
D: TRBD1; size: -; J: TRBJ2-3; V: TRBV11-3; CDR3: CASSPGGFGTDTQYF; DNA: TGTGCCAGCAGCCCAGGGGGCTTCGGCACAGATACGCAGTATTTT
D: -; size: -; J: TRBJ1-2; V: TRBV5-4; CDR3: CASSLPATYYGYTF; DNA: TGTGCCAGCAGCTTACCGGCGACTTACTATGGCTACACCTTC
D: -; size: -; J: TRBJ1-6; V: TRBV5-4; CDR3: CASSPRDGDNSPLHF; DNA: TGTGCCAGCAGCCCCAGGGACGGAGATAATTCACCCCTCCACTTT
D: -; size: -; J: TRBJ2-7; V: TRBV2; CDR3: CASSDGSYEQYF; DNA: TGTGCCAGCAGTGACGGGTCCTACGAGCAGTACTTC
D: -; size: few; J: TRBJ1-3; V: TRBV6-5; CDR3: CASSYSWEGGNTIYF; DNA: TGTGCCAGCAGTTACTCGTGGGAGGGAGGAAACACCATATATTTT
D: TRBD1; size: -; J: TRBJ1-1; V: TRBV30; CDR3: CAWSGTGKPEAFF; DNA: TGTGCCTGGAGTGGGACAGGGAAACCTGAAGCTTTCTTT
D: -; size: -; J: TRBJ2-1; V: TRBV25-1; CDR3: CASSTLNEQFF; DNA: TGTGCCAGCAGTACCCTCAATGAGCAGTTCTTC
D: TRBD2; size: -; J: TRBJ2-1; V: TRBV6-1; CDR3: CASSETSGSANEQFF; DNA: TGTGCCAGCAGTGAAACTAGCGGGAGTGCCAATGAGCAGTTCTTC
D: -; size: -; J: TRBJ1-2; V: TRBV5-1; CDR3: CASSSTAAFLRGWGYTF; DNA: TGCGCCAGCAGCTCGACCGCCGCCTTTCTTCGGGGTTGGGGCTACACCTTC
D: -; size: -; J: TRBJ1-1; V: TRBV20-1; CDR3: CSARGAFF; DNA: TGCAGTGCTAGGGGGGCTTTCTTT
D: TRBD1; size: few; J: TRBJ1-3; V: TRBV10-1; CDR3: CATSTEDRASGNTIYF; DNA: TGCGCCACCTCGACAGAGGACAGGGCCTCTGGAAACACCATATATTTT
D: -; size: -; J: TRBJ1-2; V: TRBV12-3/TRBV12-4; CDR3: CASSLQVVYGYTF; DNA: TGTGCCAGCAGTTTGCAGGTAGTTTATGGCTACACCTTC
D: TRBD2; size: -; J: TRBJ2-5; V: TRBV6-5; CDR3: CASSSTSGGAQETQYF; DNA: TGTGCCAGCAGTTCGACTAGCGGGGGGGCCCAAGAGACCCAGTACTTC
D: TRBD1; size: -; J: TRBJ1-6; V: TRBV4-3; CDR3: CASSQDDRATYNSPLHF; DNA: TGCGCCAGCAGCCAAGATGACAGGGCCACTTATAATTCACCCCTCCACTTT
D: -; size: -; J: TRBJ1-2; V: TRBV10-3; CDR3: CANPTRGARYGYTF; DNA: TGTGCCAACCCTACGCGGGGGGCGAGGTATGGCTACACCTTC
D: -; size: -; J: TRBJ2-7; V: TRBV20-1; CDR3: CSASDRSEYEQYF; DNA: TGCAGTGCTAGTGACAGGTCAGAATACGAGCAGTACTTC
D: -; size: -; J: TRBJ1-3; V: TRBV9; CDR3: CASSVDGRSQRNTIYF; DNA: TGTGCCAGCAGCGTAGATGGCAGGAGTCAGAGAAACACCATATATTTT
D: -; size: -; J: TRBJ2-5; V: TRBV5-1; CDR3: CASSLGLQIQETQYF; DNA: TGCGCCAGCAGCTTGGGGCTTCAAATCCAAGAGACCCAGTACTTC
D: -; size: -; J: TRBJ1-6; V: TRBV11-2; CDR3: CASSLVLGNSPLHF; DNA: TGTGCCAGCAGCTTAGTATTAGGCAATTCACCCCTCCACTTT
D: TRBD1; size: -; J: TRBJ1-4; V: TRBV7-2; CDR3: CASTTEQGAVEKLFF; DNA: TGTGCCAGTACCACAGAGCAGGGGGCCGTCGAAAAACTGTTTTTT
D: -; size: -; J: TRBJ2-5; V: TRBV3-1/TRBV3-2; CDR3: CASSLPSYQETQYF; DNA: TGTGCCAGCAGCTTGCCCTCGTACCAAGAGACCCAGTACTTC
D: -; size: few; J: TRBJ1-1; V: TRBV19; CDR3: CASRPRPGQGGTEAFF; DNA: TGTGCCAGTAGGCCCCGGCCAGGACAAGGGGGCACTGAAGCTTTCTTT
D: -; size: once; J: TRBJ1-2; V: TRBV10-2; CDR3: CASSETGFSDGYTF; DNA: TGCGCCAGCAGTGAGACAGGGTTTAGTGATGGCTACACCTTC
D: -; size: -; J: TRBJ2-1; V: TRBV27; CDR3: CASTPVRGRRTSNEQFF; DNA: TGTGCCAGCACCCCCGTCCGGGGACGGAGGACCTCCAATGAGCAGTTCTTC
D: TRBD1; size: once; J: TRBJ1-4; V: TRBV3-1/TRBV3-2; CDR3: CASSQPGGRYEKLFF; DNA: TGTGCCAGCAGCCAACCAGGGGGAAGATATGAAAAACTGTTTTTT
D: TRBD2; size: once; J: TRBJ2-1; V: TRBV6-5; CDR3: CASSFAGLENEQFF; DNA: TGTGCCAGCAGTTTCGCGGGACTAGAGAATGAGCAGTTCTTC
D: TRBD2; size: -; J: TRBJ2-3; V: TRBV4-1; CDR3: CASSQARGGSGGADTQYF; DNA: TGCGCCAGCAGCCAGGCCCGTGGTGGTAGCGGGGGGGCCGATACGCAGTATTTT
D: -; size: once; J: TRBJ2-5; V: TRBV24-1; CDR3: CATSDPPGETQYF; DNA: TGTGCCACCAGTGATCCCCCGGGGGAGACCCAGTACTTC
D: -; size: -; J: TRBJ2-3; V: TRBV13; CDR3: CASIQLNTDTQYF; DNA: TGTGCCAGCATACAACTAAATACAGATACGCAGTATTTT
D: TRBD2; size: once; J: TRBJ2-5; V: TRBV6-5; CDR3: CAGRGGQETQYF; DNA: TGTGCCGGGAGGGGCGGCCAAGAGACCCAGTACTTC
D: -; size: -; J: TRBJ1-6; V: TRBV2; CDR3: CASSIRAENSPLHF; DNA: TGTGCCAGCAGCATCCGGGCCGAAAATTCACCCCTCCACTTT
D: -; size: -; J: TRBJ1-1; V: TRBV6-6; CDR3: CASSQLRWADLNTEAFF; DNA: TGTGCCAGCAGTCAGCTTCGTTGGGCAGACCTGAACACTGAAGCTTTCTTT
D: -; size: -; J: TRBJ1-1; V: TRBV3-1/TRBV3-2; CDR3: CASSHLNTEAFF; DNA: TGTGCCAGCAGCCATTTGAACACTGAAGCTTTCTTT
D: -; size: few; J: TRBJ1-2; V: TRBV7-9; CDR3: CASSLDNTFYGYTF; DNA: TGTGCCAGCAGCCTGGACAACACTTTCTATGGCTACACCTTC
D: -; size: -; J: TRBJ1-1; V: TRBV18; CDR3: CASFRGSNTEAFF; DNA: TGTGCCAGCTTCAGGGGTTCTAACACTGAAGCTTTCTTT
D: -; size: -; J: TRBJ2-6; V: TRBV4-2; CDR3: CASSEKGGVSGANVLTF; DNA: TGTGCCAGCAGCGAAAAAGGAGGGGTCTCTGGGGCCAACGTCCTGACTTTC
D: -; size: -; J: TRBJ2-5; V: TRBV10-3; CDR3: CAISEPRGTQYF; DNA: TGTGCCATCAGTGAGCCCCGGGGGACCCAGTACTTC
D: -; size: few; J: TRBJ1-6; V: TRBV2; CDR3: CASEWAGPNSPLHF; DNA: TGTGCCAGCGAGTGGGCAGGGCCTAATTCACCCCTCCACTTT
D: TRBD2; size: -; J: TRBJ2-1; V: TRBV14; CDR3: CASSPLGGREAQGPRDEQFF; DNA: TGTGCCAGCAGCCCTCTCGGGGGACGGGAGGCCCAAGGGCCTCGGGATGAGCAGTTCTTC
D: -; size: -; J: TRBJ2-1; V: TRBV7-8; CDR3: CASSPLVTDHEQFF; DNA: TGTGCCAGCAGCCCCCTGGTTACAGACCATGAGCAGTTCTTC
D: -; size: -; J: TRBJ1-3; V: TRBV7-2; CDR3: CASSPPRGTGNTIYF; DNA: TGTGCCAGCAGCCCCCCCCGGGGGACTGGAAACACCATATATTTT
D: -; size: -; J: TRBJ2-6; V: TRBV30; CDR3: CAWSVGGAGANVLTF; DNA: TGTGCCTGGAGTGTCGGAGGGGCGGGGGCCAACGTCCTGACTTTC
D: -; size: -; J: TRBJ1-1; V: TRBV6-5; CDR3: CASSYSKRPNTEAFF; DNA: TGTGCCAGCAGTTACTCGAAAAGACCGAACACTGAAGCTTTCTTT